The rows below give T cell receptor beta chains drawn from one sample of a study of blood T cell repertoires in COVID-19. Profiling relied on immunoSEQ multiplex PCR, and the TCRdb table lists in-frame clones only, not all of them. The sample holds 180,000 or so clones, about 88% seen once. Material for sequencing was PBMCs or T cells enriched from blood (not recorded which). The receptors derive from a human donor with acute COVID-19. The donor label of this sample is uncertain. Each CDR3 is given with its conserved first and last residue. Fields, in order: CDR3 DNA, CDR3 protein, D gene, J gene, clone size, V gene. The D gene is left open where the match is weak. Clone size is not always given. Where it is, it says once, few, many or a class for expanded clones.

TGTGCCAGCAGCTTACAGGGTTTAACCCTCGATGGCTACACCTTC | CASSLQGLTLDGYTF | NA | TRBJ1-2 | NA | TRBV7-2
TGTGCCAGTAGTACCCGACAGGGGGTCGAAGAGCAGTACTTC | CASSTRQGVEEQYF | TRBD1 | TRBJ2-7 | NA | TRBV19
TGTGCCAGCAGCTTCTTACAGGAATCCTCCTACGAGCAGTACTTC | CASSFLQESSYEQYF | NA | TRBJ2-7 | once | TRBV5-6
TGTGCCATCAGCCCCCGGGACAGGGGGGGCGAGCAGTACTTC | CAISPRDRGGEQYF | TRBD1 | TRBJ2-7 | NA | TRBV10-3
TGTGCCAGCTCACCACCTGGGACAGGGGGCGGAAATTCACCCCTCCACTTT | CASSPPGTGGGNSPLHF | TRBD1 | TRBJ1-6 | NA | TRBV18
TGTGCCAGCAGCAATATTGGCCTAGCGGGGCCATCTAGCACAGATACGCAGTATTTT | CASSNIGLAGPSSTDTQYF | NA | TRBJ2-3 | NA | TRBV21-1
TGTGCCAGCGGGACAGGGGGCTATGGCTACACCTTC | CASGTGGYGYTF | TRBD1 | TRBJ1-2 | few | TRBV2
TGCGCCAGCAGCCCCGCAGACTTCCTAGCGGGGGCCTACAATGAGCAGTTCTTC | CASSPADFLAGAYNEQFF | TRBD2 | TRBJ2-1 | NA | TRBV4-1
TGTGCCAGCATGTCAGGGGTGCGGAACACTGAAGCTTTCTTT | CASMSGVRNTEAFF | NA | TRBJ1-1 | few | TRBV14
TGTGCCAGCAGACGGGACTCCACAGATACGCAGTATTTT | CASRRDSTDTQYF | NA | TRBJ2-3 | NA | TRBV14
TGTGCCTGGAGTCCCCTACTAGCGGGGGATATAGATACGCAGTATTTT | CAWSPLLAGDIDTQYF | TRBD2 | TRBJ2-3 | NA | TRBV30
TGTGCCAGCAGCTTATTAGGGGTCGTCTCTGGAAACACCATATATTTT | CASSLLGVVSGNTIYF | NA | TRBJ1-3 | NA | TRBV11-2
TGTGCCAGCAAAGGGACAGGGGCAGGCTACACCTTC | CASKGTGAGYTF | TRBD1 | TRBJ1-2 | few | TRBV9
TGTGCCAGCAGCCCGGCGGGGGGGCCTTACAATGAGCAGTTCTTC | CASSPAGGPYNEQFF | TRBD2 | TRBJ2-1 | NA | TRBV5-6
TGTGCCATCAGTGCGACGGGACAAAGAAACACTGAAGCTTTCTTT | CAISATGQRNTEAFF | NA | TRBJ1-1 | NA | TRBV10-3
TGCAGCGTCTGGACAGGGGGCAACTTACCCTATGGCTACACCTTC | CSVWTGGNLPYGYTF | TRBD1 | TRBJ1-2 | NA | TRBV29-1
TGTGCCAGCAGCTTAGAGGGACAGGGATACAATGAGCAGTTCTTC | CASSLEGQGYNEQFF | TRBD1 | TRBJ2-1 | NA | TRBV11-3
TGCGCCAGCAGCTTGGCTCCCTTCGGGACAGATTCCTACAATGAGCAGTTCTTC | CASSLAPFGTDSYNEQFF | TRBD1 | TRBJ2-1 | NA | TRBV5-1
TGTGCCAGCAGCTGGACAGGGGGGAAGGCTGGGGCCAACGTCCTGACTTTC | CASSWTGGKAGANVLTF | TRBD1 | TRBJ2-6 | NA | TRBV7-3
TGCGCCAGCAGCGACCGGGACAGGGGGGAGCCCCAGCATTTT | CASSDRDRGEPQHF | TRBD1 | TRBJ1-5 | NA | TRBV4-1
TGCGCCAGCAGCGACGGGACAGCAAACACCGGGGAGCTGTTTTTT | CASSDGTANTGELFF | TRBD1 | TRBJ2-2 | few | TRBV10-1
TGTGCCAGCAGCTTTCTCGGACTAGCGGGGGGACTACACTCCTACGAGCAGTACTTC | CASSFLGLAGGLHSYEQYF | TRBD2 | TRBJ2-7 | NA | TRBV13
TGTGCCACCATAGGAACCAGGGGGAGCTCCTACGAGCAGTACTTC | CATIGTRGSSYEQYF | TRBD1 | TRBJ2-7 | NA | TRBV19
TGTGCCTGGAGTGTAACAGGGGGAGGGATGAACACTGAAGCTTTCTTT | CAWSVTGGGMNTEAFF | TRBD1 | TRBJ1-1 | NA | TRBV30
TGTGCCACCAGCAGAGTCTCAGGCCGGGGTACGGGGGAGCAGTACTTC | CATSRVSGRGTGEQYF | NA | TRBJ2-7 | NA | TRBV15
TGTGCCAGCAGCTCACAGGGGCCAAGGACGGGCTACACCTTC | CASSSQGPRTGYTF | TRBD1 | TRBJ1-2 | NA | TRBV6-5
TGTGCCTGGAGTCGAAACAGGTACAATCAGCCCCAGCATTTT | CAWSRNRYNQPQHF | NA | TRBJ1-5 | NA | TRBV30
TGTGCCAGCTTTCCCCTACCGCTGCAGGGAGGACGAGGCTACACCTTC | CASFPLPLQGGRGYTF | NA | TRBJ1-2 | NA | TRBV27
TGCGCCAGCAGCCAAACCGGGACTAGCACGGCAACAGATACGCAGTATTTT | CASSQTGTSTATDTQYF | TRBD2 | TRBJ2-3 | NA | TRBV4-3
TGTGCCAGCAGCGAGGGACTAGCGGGGGCCCAGTATTTT | CASSEGLAGAQYF | TRBD2 | TRBJ2-3 | NA | TRBV9
TGTGCCAGTAAATTGGGAGGTGGCTACACCTTC | CASKLGGGYTF | NA | TRBJ1-2 | NA | TRBV19
TGTGCCGCCATCGACAGGGGTAACTATGGCTACACCTTC | CAAIDRGNYGYTF | TRBD1 | TRBJ1-2 | NA | TRBV6-5
TGTGCCTGGAGTGAATTCAGGGGGTCCTATGGCTACACCTTC | CAWSEFRGSYGYTF | TRBD1 | TRBJ1-2 | NA | TRBV30
TGTGCCAGCAGCTGGGAGCGCGATCAGCCCCAGCATTTT | CASSWERDQPQHF | NA | TRBJ1-5 | NA | TRBV27
TGTGCCTGGAATCCCGGGACAGTAGAAGCTGAAGCTTTCTTT | CAWNPGTVEAEAFF | TRBD1 | TRBJ1-1 | few | TRBV30
TGTGCCAGCAGTTTATCCCCCTCGGGGGTGCAGCCCCAGCATTTT | CASSLSPSGVQPQHF | NA | TRBJ1-5 | NA | TRBV27
TGTGCCAGCCTAGAGGGACAGGGGGATTTTTATGGCTACACCTTC | CASLEGQGDFYGYTF | TRBD1 | TRBJ1-2 | once | TRBV6-5
TGTGCCAGCAGGAAAAGCCCCGCGGCACCCCTCCACTTT | CASRKSPAAPLHF | NA | TRBJ1-6 | once | TRBV27
TGTGCCAGCTCCCCCAGCGAGGACACTGAAGCTTTCTTT | CASSPSEDTEAFF | NA | TRBJ1-1 | NA | TRBV18
TGCGCCACCATGGGTGGAGGCGGGAGTCAGCCCCAGCATTTT | CATMGGGGSQPQHF | NA | TRBJ1-5 | NA | TRBV10-1